This T cell receptor (beta chain) is from a study of T cell changes during pregnancy in multiple sclerosis. Assay: immunoSEQ multiplex PCR; the TCRdb copy retains only in-frame clones and omits some. The data hold 30,000 to 40,000 clones, with 89% observed a single time. The sequence was collected from a female donor with multiple sclerosis, enrolled in a pregnancy study. Sequenced here: CD8+ T cells from peripheral blood mononuclear cells, sampled in the first trimester of pregnancy.

The CDR3 DNA follows: TGCGCCAGCAGCCAGCTAGCGGGATCTCAAGAGACCCAGTACTTC. It is translated as CASSQLAGSQETQYF. The rearrangement uses TRBV4-1 and TRBJ2-5; the match to TRBD2 covers 9 bases. Germline assignment: CDR1 MGHRA and CDR2 YSYEKL. V was clipped by 3 bases and J by 2 bases; unmatched bases: 4. This CDR3 is 15 amino acids long.